This T cell receptor (beta chain) comes out of a study of T cell repertoires in cytomegalovirus infection. On this clonotype itself: Sequence at one end of the junction differs from germline and may be a read error.

MiXCR, run by TCRdb on the reads, gives a single entry per CDR3 protein. The sample holds some 450,000 distinct CDR3 sequences; 30% to 40% are singletons and the top ten take 12% to 15%. The material sequenced was PBMCs. The clonotype comes from a human donor in good health (CMV status not recorded). Some clones in this sample may be carry-over from other donors' samples.

The CDR3 DNA sequence: TGTTCCAGAAGCTTCCCAGACCACTACGAGAAGTACTTC. Protein: CSRSFPDHYEKYF. This sequence joins TRBV7-3 and TRBJ2-7; no definite D call. CDR1 and CDR2 from the germline V gene are SGHTA and FQGTGA. CDR3 length equals 13 residues.